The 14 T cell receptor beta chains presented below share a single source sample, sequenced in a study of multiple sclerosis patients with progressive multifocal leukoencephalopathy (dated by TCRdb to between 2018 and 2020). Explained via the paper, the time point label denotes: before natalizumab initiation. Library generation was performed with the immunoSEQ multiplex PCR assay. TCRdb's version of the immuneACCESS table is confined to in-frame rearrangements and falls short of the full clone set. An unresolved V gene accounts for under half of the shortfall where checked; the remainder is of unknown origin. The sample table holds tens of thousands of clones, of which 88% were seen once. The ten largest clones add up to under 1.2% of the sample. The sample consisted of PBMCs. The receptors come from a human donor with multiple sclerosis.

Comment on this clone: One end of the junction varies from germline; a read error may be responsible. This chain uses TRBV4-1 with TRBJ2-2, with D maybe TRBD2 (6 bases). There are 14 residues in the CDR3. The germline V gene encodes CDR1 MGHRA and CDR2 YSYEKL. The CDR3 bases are TGCGCCAGCAGCCCGGACATGAACACCGGGGGGCTGTTTTTT. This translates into CASSPDMNTGGLFF.

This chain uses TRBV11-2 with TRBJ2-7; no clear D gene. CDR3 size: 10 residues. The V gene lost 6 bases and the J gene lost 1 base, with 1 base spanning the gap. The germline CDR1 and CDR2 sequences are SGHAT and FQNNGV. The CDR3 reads CASSSYEQYF. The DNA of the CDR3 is TGTGCCAGCAGTTCCTACGAGCAGTACTTC.

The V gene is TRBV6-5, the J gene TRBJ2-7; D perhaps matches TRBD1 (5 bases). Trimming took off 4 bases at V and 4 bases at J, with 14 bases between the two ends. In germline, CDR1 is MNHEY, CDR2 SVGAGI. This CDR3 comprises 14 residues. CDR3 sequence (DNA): TGTGCCAGCAGTTCATATCAGGGCGCGTACGAGCAGTACTTC. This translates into CASSSYQGAYEQYF.

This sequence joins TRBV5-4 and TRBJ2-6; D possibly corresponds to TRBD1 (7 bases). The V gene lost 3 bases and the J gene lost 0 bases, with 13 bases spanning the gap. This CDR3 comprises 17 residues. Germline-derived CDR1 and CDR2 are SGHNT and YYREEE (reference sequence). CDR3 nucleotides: TGTGCCAGCAGCTCGGCGGGACAGCTCTCTGGGGCCAACGTCCTGACTTTC. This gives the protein CASSSAGQLSGANVLTF.

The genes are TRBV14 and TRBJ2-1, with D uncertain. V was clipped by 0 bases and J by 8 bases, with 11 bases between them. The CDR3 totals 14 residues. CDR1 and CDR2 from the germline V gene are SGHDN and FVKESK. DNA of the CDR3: TGTGCCAGCAGCCAAGAGGCGCCATTCGATGAGCAGTTCTTC. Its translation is CASSQEAPFDEQFF.

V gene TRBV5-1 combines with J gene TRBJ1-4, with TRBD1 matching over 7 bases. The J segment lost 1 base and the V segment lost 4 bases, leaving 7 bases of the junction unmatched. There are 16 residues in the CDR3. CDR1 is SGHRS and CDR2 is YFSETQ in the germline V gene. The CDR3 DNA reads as TGCGCCAGCAGCCCGGGACAGATGAAAACTAATGAAAAACTGTTTTTT. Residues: CASSPGQMKTNEKLFF. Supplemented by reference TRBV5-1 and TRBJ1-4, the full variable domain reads KAGVTQTPRYLIKTRGQQVTLSCSPISGHRSVSWYQQTPGQGLQFLFEYFSETQRNKGNFPGRFSGRQFSNSRSEMNVSTLELGDSALYLCASSPGQMKTNEKLFFGSGTQLSVL.

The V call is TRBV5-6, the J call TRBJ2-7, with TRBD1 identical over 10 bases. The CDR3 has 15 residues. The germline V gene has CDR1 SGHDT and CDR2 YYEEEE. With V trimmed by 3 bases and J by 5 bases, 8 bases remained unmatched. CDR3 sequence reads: CASSYAGTGVHEQYF. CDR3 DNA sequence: TGTGCCAGCAGCTACGCCGGGACAGGGGTACACGAGCAGTACTTC.

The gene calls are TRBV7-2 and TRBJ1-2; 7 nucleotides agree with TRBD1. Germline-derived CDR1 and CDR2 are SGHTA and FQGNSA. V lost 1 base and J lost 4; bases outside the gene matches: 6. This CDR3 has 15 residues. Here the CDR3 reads CASSLVRDSGYGYTF. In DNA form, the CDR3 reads TGTGCCAGCAGCTTAGTTAGGGACAGTGGCTATGGCTACACCTTC. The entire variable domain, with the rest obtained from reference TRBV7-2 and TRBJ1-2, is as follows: GAGVSQSPSNKVTEKGKDVELRCDPISGHTALYWYRQSLGQGLEFLIYFQGNSAPDKSGLPSDRFSAERTGGSVSTLTIQRTQQEDSAVYLCASSLVRDSGYGYTFGSGTRLTVV.

This CDR3 is CASSSGLALVYEQYF. In DNA form, the CDR3 reads TGCGCCAGCAGCTCGGGACTAGCGTTAGTCTACGAGCAGTACTTC. The J gene is TRBJ2-7, the V gene TRBV5-1; TRBD2 matches at 10 bases. Germline CDR1 and CDR2: SGHRS and YFSETQ. The V segment lost 3 bases and the J segment 3 bases; nucleotides outside the gene matches: 6. This CDR3 has 15 amino acids.

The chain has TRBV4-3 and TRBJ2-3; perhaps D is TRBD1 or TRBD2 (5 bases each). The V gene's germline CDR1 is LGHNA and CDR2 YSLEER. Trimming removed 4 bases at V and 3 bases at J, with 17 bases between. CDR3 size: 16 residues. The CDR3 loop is CASSPHEGAGTDTQYF. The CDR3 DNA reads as TGCGCCAGCAGCCCCCACGAGGGCGCAGGGACAGATACGCAGTATTTT.

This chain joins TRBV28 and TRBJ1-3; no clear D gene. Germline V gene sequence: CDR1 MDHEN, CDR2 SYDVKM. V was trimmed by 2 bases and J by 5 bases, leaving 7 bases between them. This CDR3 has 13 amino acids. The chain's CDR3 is CASSLNDRNTIYF. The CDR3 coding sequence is TGTGCCAGCAGTTTAAACGACAGAAACACCATATATTTT.

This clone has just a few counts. The CDR3 loop is CASSSSPSGAYEQYF. The CDR3 region has the DNA TGCGCCAGCAGTTCCTCACCCAGCGGAGCCTACGAGCAGTACTTC. This chain uses TRBV10-2 with TRBJ2-7, with D perhaps TRBD2 (5 bases). V lost 5 bases and J lost 2, with 16 bases in between. The CDR3 consists of 15 residues. Germline loops: CDR1 WSHSY, CDR2 SAAADI.

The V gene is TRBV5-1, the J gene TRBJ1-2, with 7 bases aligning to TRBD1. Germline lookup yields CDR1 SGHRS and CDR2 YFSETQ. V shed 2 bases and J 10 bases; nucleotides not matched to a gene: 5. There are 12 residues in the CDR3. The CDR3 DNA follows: TGCGCCAGCAGCTTTGACAGGGTGTCCTACACCTTC. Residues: CASSFDRVSYTF.

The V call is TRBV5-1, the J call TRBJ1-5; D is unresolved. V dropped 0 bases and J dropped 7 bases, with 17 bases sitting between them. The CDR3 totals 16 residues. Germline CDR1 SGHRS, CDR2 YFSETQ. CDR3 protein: CASSLAPGRVGQPQHF. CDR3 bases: TGCGCCAGCAGCTTGGCCCCGGGGAGGGTGGGCCAGCCCCAGCATTTT.